This TCR beta chain was sequenced in a study of human T cells and chemical hapten exposure. Study in general: 0.01% DPC was applied to the upper back in patch tests, which were read at 6 days.

CDR3 length: 15 residues. J was trimmed by 6 bases and V by 7 bases; bases with no gene match: 12. In its sample, this clonotype was seen many times. Its antigen is as yet unknown. TCRdb reanalysed the RACE reads using MiXCR and keeps one entry per CDR3 protein. The table includes just under 65,000 distinct CDR3 sequences, about 10% detected once. Specified time point: patch test 3, about 24 weeks after DPC sensitization. Treatment given: therapeutic diphenylcyclopropenone sensitization with weekly scalp DPC. Blood draws came before every patch-test application. Study-level findings and limits: Compared to controls, expanded TCRs made significantly more large clusters of similar CDR3s. High-frequency TCRs, those above 1 in 1000, stayed the same after DPC sensitization.

The sequence came from a young woman with alopecia areata. Some clones in this sample may be carry-over from other donors' samples. Material: whole blood, obtained in connection with sensitization to the hapten diphenylcyclopropenone (DPC). The chain links TRBV12-3 or TRBV12-4 to TRBJ1-2; the match to TRBD1 covers 9 bases. The chain's CDR3 is CASTTGTGMRHGYTF. The CDR3, as DNA: TGTGCCAGCACGACCGGGACAGGGATGAGACATGGCTACACCTTC.